One and the same sample provided the 10 T cell receptor beta chains below, sequenced in a study of TIL therapy for anti-PD-1-resistant metastatic lung cancer. Time point specified: pre-treatment sample, taken before nivolumab and TIL therapy. This was the immunoSEQ v3 assay. Assay: immunoSEQ multiplex PCR; the TCRdb copy retains only in-frame clones and omits some. This table has 15,000 to 20,000 clones, about 83% appearing once. Sequenced material: blood, taken at baseline. The receptors derive from a person aged 30 to 80 with non-small cell lung cancer.

The chain is built from TRBV9 and TRBJ2-1; possible D gene TRBD1, 6 bases. V lost 3 bases, J lost 2 bases, and 15 bases lay in between. There are 16 residues in the CDR3. Germline values: CDR1 SGDLS, CDR2 YYNGEE. The CDR3, as DNA: TGTGCCAGCAGCGCACACCGGGACACTACCTACAATGAGCAGTTCTTC. This encodes CASSAHRDTTYNEQFF.

This clone was picked up one time. V is TRBV5-5 and J is TRBJ2-7; 15 bases agree with TRBD2. In germline, CDR1 is SGHKS, CDR2 YYEKEE (reference sequence). Trimming cost V 6 bases and J 3 bases; bases outside gene matches: 10. This CDR3 is built from 17 residues. In DNA, the CDR3 is TGTGCCAGCAACTTCGGACTAGCGGGAGGGCCCGTCTACGAGCAGTACTTC. Translating it yields CASNFGLAGGPVYEQYF.

V and J are TRBV6-5 and TRBJ2-1; the match to TRBD1 covers 9 bases. The CDR3 covers 15 residues. CDR1 and CDR2 from the germline V gene are MNHEY and SVGAGI. Losses at the gene ends were 2 bases for V and 4 bases for J; bases not matched to a gene: 3. The CDR3: CASSYRDREYNEQFF. The CDR3 DNA follows: TGTGCCAGCAGTTACCGGGACAGGGAGTACAATGAGCAGTTCTTC.

The chain carries TRBV7-2 and TRBJ2-3; no definite D call. Germline V gene lookup returns CDR1 SGHTA and CDR2 FQGNSA. This CDR3 is built from 13 residues. V shed 5 bases and J shed 0 bases, with 6 bases lying between them. The CDR3: CASSPDSTDTQYF. The CDR3 DNA reads as TGTGCCAGCAGCCCGGACAGCACAGATACGCAGTATTTT.

V and J are TRBV9 and TRBJ1-1; the D is unclear. V was shortened by 0 bases and J by 6 bases, with 9 bases between the two germline ends. This CDR3 is built from 13 residues. Looked up from germline, CDR1 is SGDLS and CDR2 is YYNGEE. The DNA of the CDR3 is TGTGCCAGCAGCGTAGGAACAAGGTCTGAAGCTTTCTTT. This gives the protein CASSVGTRSEAFF. Together with reference TRBV9 and TRBJ1-1, the CDR3 gives the full variable domain: DSGVTQTPKHLITATGQRVTLRCSPRSGDLSVYWYQQSLDQGLQFLIQYYNGEERAKGNILERFSAQQFPDLHSELNLSSLELGDSALYFCASSVGTRSEAFFGQGTRLTVV.

The rearrangement links TRBV30 to TRBJ2-1, with D unclear. CDR1 is GTSNPN, CDR2 SVGIG, per germline (reference sequence). Trimming stripped 3 bases from V and 9 bases from J, with 9 bases between. The CDR3 length is 11 residues. CDR3 coding DNA: TGTGCCTGGAGCTCTGTGGGTGAGCAGTTCTTC. Translating gives CAWSSVGEQFF.

This clone was seen only once. The chain links TRBV27 to TRBJ1-1, with D unclear. Per germline, CDR1 MNHEY and CDR2 SMNVEV (reference sequence). Trimming took 7 bases from V and 1 from J, leaving 10 bases between them. CDR3 length: 13 residues. CDR3 in DNA: TGTGCCAGCAAGCCACCCAAGAACACTGAAGCTTTCTTT. It is translated as CASKPPKNTEAFF.

The CDR3 bases are TGTGCCATCAGTGGGGGGACTAGCGGGTCCCTCCCCGCCTACGAGCAGTACTTC. It yields the protein CAISGGTSGSLPAYEQYF. This chain connects TRBV10-3 to TRBJ2-5; 12 bases line up with TRBD2. The assigned J gene may be wrong: the sequence end matches TRBJ2-7 better. The germline CDR1 and CDR2 sequences are ENHRY and SYGVKD. This CDR3 has 18 residues.

The V and J genes are TRBV6-4 and TRBJ1-1; D is unclear. Germline CDR1 MRHNA, CDR2 SNTAGT. The CDR3 has 13 residues. V dropped 5 bases and J dropped 1 base, with 8 bases sitting between them. CDR3 amino acids: CASSRYSNTEAFF. The CDR3 DNA is TGTGCCAGCAGTCGGTATTCGAACACTGAAGCTTTCTTT.

The rearrangement links TRBV19 to TRBJ1-4; D gene unclear. CDR3 size: 15 residues. Germline loops: CDR1 LNHDA, CDR2 SQIVND (reference sequence). V was shortened by 3 bases and J by 7 bases, with 15 bases between the two germline ends. The chain's CDR3 is CASSMIVPRGEKLFF. DNA for the CDR3: TGTGCCAGTAGTATGATAGTCCCAAGAGGTGAAAAACTGTTTTTT.